The 23 T cell receptor beta chains below were found in one sample sequenced in a study of shared T cell receptors in the human thymus. The data were produced by immunoSEQ multiplex PCR, yet TCRdb's version contains in-frame clones alone and is incomplete. This table has 500,000 to 750,000 clones, approximately 88% appearing once. The sample was also linked to a second study, of human thymus T cells.

The sequencing sample was made of thymocytes. The receptor set was obtained from a boy in the first two years of life with a congenital heart defect.

The chain recombines TRBV4-2 with TRBJ2-3, with 9 bases matching TRBD1. With 1 base clipped from V and 3 bases from J, the junction kept 5 bases outside the gene matches. In germline, CDR1 is LGHNA, CDR2 YNFKEQ. There are 16 residues in the CDR3. The CDR3 reads CASSQATGGRTDTQYF. The CDR3 bases are TGTGCCAGCAGCCAAGCTACAGGGGGCAGGACAGATACGCAGTATTTT.

The V and J genes are TRBV4-1 and TRBJ1-5, with a tentative D call TRBD1 (6 bases). This CDR3 is built from 16 residues. Germline CDR1 MGHRA, CDR2 YSYEKL. The germline V and J ends were trimmed by 4 bases and 1 base, with 14 bases remaining between them. CDR3 sequence (DNA): TGCGCCAGCAGCCCGCGGACAGATCGGAGCAATCAGCCCCAGCATTTT. As protein: CASSPRTDRSNQPQHF.

This clone has a handful of counts. This chain links TRBV19 with TRBJ2-6; perhaps TRBD1 as D (5 bases). The CDR3 extends over 15 amino acids. V lost 1 base and J 4 bases, leaving 8 bases between the germline ends. Germline V gene lookup returns CDR1 LNHDA and CDR2 SQIVND (reference sequence). This chain's CDR3 is CASSIAGPGANVLTF. The CDR3 DNA sequence: TGTGCCAGTAGTATAGCAGGGCCCGGGGCCAACGTCCTGACTTTC. The full variable domain, its missing parts supplied by reference TRBV19 and TRBJ2-6, is DGGITQSPKYLFRKEGQNVTLSCEQNLNHDAMYWYRQDPGQGLRLIYYSQIVNDFQKGDIAEGYSVSREKKESFPLTVTSAQKNPTAFYLCASSIAGPGANVLTFGAGSRLTVL.

The chain joins TRBV6-5 to TRBJ1-4; 8 bases are a match to TRBD1. This CDR3 region has 14 residues. The J segment lost 4 bases and the V segment lost 4 bases, leaving 2 bases of the junction unmatched. Germline CDR1 MNHEY, CDR2 SVGAGI. The CDR3 DNA sequence: TGTGCCAGCAGTTTGGGACAGGATAATGAAAAACTGTTTTTT. Protein: CASSLGQDNEKLFF.

The chain has TRBV29-1 and TRBJ2-5, with D possibly matching TRBD1 (5 bases). The CDR3 spans 14 residues. Deletions cut 6 bases from V and 2 bases from J, with 16 bases between. Per germline, CDR1 SQVTM and CDR2 ANQGSEA. As DNA, the CDR3 is TGCAGCGTGGAGACAGATACGTCTCAAGAGACCCAGTACTTC. Protein sequence: CSVETDTSQETQYF.

This chain uses TRBV9 with TRBJ2-5; 7 positions agree with TRBD1. V lost 3 bases, J lost 1 base, and 6 bases stayed unmatched. In germline, CDR1 is SGDLS, CDR2 YYNGEE. This CDR3 is 15 amino acids long. CDR3 loop: CASSGQGSSQETQYF. Here the CDR3 DNA reads TGTGCCAGCAGCGGACAGGGTTCTTCCCAAGAGACCCAGTACTTC.

The V call is TRBV7-6, the J call TRBJ2-5; 7 nucleotides line up with TRBD2. V was clipped by 1 base and J by 5 bases; unmatched bases: 19. The CDR3 loop spans 19 amino acids. The germline V gene encodes CDR1 SGHVS and CDR2 FNYEAQ. This CDR3 is CASSLERLRREKCPETQYF. The CDR3 coding sequence is TGTGCCAGCAGCTTAGAGCGGTTAAGGCGGGAGAAGTGCCCCGAGACCCAGTACTTC.

In nucleotides, the CDR3 is TGTGCCATCAGTGAGACTAGCGAGGAGACCCAGTACTTC. Its translation is CAISETSEETQYF. The V gene is TRBV10-3, the J gene TRBJ2-5, with 7 bases aligning to TRBD2. Trimming took 2 bases from V and 5 from J; bases not matched to a gene: 2. CDR3 length equals 13 residues. In germline, CDR1 is ENHRY, CDR2 SYGVKD.

Note on this clone: The same CDR3 can be traced to other DNA sequences in this sample. The chain is built from TRBV4-3 and TRBJ2-1; perhaps TRBD2 as D (5 bases). Germline CDR1 LGHNA, CDR2 YSLEER. This CDR3 is built from 16 residues. Deletions cut 0 bases from V and 3 bases from J, with 12 bases between. The CDR3 here is CASSQDRGSSYNEQFF. The CDR3 DNA reads as TGCGCCAGCAGCCAAGATCGGGGTAGCAGCTACAATGAGCAGTTCTTC.

V gene TRBV5-1 combines with J gene TRBJ2-7; 9 bases match TRBD2. The germline V gene encodes CDR1 SGHRS and CDR2 YFSETQ. The ends lost 0 bases at V and 5 bases at J; junction bases unmatched: 9. This CDR3 spans 16 amino acids. The CDR3 protein is CASSLVNSGSFNEQYF. The CDR3 DNA sequence: TGCGCCAGCAGCTTGGTTAATAGCGGGAGCTTCAACGAGCAGTACTTC.

This clone appeared once. The rearrangement links TRBV5-1 to TRBJ2-2; a possible D gene is TRBD1 (6 bases). The CDR3 spans 13 residues. Trimming shortened V by 4 bases and J by 7 bases, and 11 bases separated the two germline ends. Germline V gene sequence: CDR1 SGHRS, CDR2 YFSETQ. The CDR3 loop reads CASSPGQSGELFF. DNA for the CDR3: TGCGCCAGCAGCCCCGGACAGAGCGGGGAGCTGTTTTTT. The complete variable domain, with remaining parts taken from reference TRBV5-1 and TRBJ2-2, reads KAGVTQTPRYLIKTRGQQVTLSCSPISGHRSVSWYQQTPGQGLQFLFEYFSETQRNKGNFPGRFSGRQFSNSRSEMNVSTLELGDSALYLCASSPGQSGELFFGEGSRLTVL.

The chain has TRBV5-1 and TRBJ2-5; 9 bases align to TRBD2. The ends lost 0 bases at V and 6 bases at J; junction bases unmatched: 9. The germline V gene encodes CDR1 SGHRS and CDR2 YFSETQ. The CDR3 is 16 residues long. In DNA, the CDR3 is TGCGCCAGCAGCTTGGTTAGTAGCGGGAGTAAAAAGACCCAGTACTTC. Protein: CASSLVSSGSKKTQYF.

This chain links TRBV11-1 with TRBJ2-1; 10 bases line up with TRBD2. The CDR3 has 18 residues. The germline V gene encodes CDR1 SGHAT and CDR2 FQDESV (reference sequence). V was clipped by 2 bases and J by 2 bases; unmatched bases: 9. The CDR3 here is CASSLWLAGAETYNEQFF. The CDR3 DNA reads TGTGCCAGCAGCTTATGGCTAGCGGGAGCTGAAACCTACAATGAGCAGTTCTTC. Supplemented by reference TRBV11-1 and TRBJ2-1, the full variable domain reads EAEVAQSPRYKITEKSQAVAFWCDPISGHATLYWYRQILGQGPELLVQFQDESVVDDSQLPKDRFSAERLKGVDSTLKIQPAELGDSAMYLCASSLWLAGAETYNEQFFGPGTRLTVL.

The V gene is TRBV5-1, the J gene TRBJ2-6; 10 nucleotides match TRBD2. This CDR3 contains 18 residues. Looked up from germline, CDR1 is SGHRS and CDR2 is YFSETQ. The V gene end was trimmed by 2 bases and the J gene end by 2 bases; junction bases not matched to a gene: 7. The CDR3 loop reads CASSLTSGAPPGANVLTF. In DNA form, the CDR3 reads TGCGCCAGCAGCTTAACTAGCGGGGCTCCCCCTGGGGCCAACGTCCTGACTTTC.

This clone has more than one count but fewer than ten. The V call is TRBV2, the J call TRBJ2-1, with 14 bases fitting TRBD2. V lost 4 bases, J lost 3 bases, and 5 bases stayed unmatched. CDR3 size: 17 residues. Germline V gene data show CDR1 as SNHLY and CDR2 as FYNNEI. CDR3 DNA: TGTGCCAGCAGTGGGGGACTAGCGGGAGTTCTCTACAATGAGCAGTTCTTC. Protein product: CASSGGLAGVLYNEQFF.

The rearrangement joins TRBV28 to TRBJ2-7; tentative D call: TRBD2 (6 bases). V gave up 8 bases and J gave up 2 bases, with 13 bases separating them. The CDR3 has 13 amino acids. Germline V lookup: CDR1 MDHEN, CDR2 SYDVKM. CDR3 residues: CASGGGLAYEQYF. In nucleotides, the CDR3 is TGTGCCAGCGGGGGAGGCCTCGCCTACGAGCAGTACTTC. The full variable domain, rest sourced from reference TRBV28 and TRBJ2-7, is DVKVTQSSRYLVKRTGEKVFLECVQDMDHENMFWYRQDPGLGLRLIYFSYDVKMKEKGDIPEGYSVSREKKERFSLILESASTNQTSMYLCASGGGLAYEQYFGPGTRLTVT.

The CDR3 sequence: CAISVAQGNRKQYF. DNA for the CDR3: TGTGCCATCAGTGTAGCGCAGGGGAATAGGAAGCAGTACTTC. The V and J genes are TRBV10-3 and TRBJ2-7, with D maybe TRBD1 (6 bases). CDR1 and CDR2 (germline): ENHRY, SYGVKD. The CDR3 extends over 14 amino acids. The germline V and J ends were trimmed by 4 bases and 8 bases, with 18 bases remaining between them.

J is TRBJ2-3 and V is TRBV6-4; 8 positions agree with TRBD1. Germline V lookup: CDR1 MRHNA, CDR2 SNTAGT. The length of the CDR3 is 14 residues. Trimming cost V 6 bases and J 3 bases; bases outside gene matches: 5. The CDR3, as DNA: TGTGCCAGCAGCAGGGACAGGCTTACAGATACGCAGTATTTT. It codes for CASSRDRLTDTQYF.

The genes are TRBV29-1 and TRBJ2-7; 8 nucleotides agree with TRBD1. After removal of 4 bases from V and 5 bases from J, the junction contained 7 bases not matched to a gene. Germline V CDR1 and CDR2: SQVTM, ANQGSEA. This CDR3 has 13 amino acids. This CDR3 reads CSVVSRGQDEQYF. As DNA, the CDR3 is TGCAGCGTTGTCTCCAGGGGGCAGGACGAGCAGTACTTC.

The chain carries TRBV27 and TRBJ1-4, with 11 bases that match TRBD1. Germline CDR1 reads MNHEY; CDR2 reads SMNVEV (reference sequence). The length of the CDR3 is 16 residues. The V gene end was trimmed by 3 bases and the J gene end by 10 bases; junction bases not matched to a gene: 10. CDR3 amino acids: CASSFRPDRGPGKLFF. In DNA form, the CDR3 reads TGTGCCAGCAGTTTCCGGCCGGACAGGGGGCCGGGAAAACTGTTTTTT.

The rearrangement uses TRBV12-5 and TRBJ2-3, with TRBD2 matching over 9 bases. CDR1 is LGHNT, CDR2 FRNRAP, per germline. The J segment lost 2 bases and the V segment lost 6 bases, leaving 3 bases of the junction unmatched. This CDR3 spans 14 amino acids. The CDR3: CASGGLAPTDTQYF. CDR3 nucleotide sequence: TGTGCTAGTGGGGGACTAGCCCCCACAGATACGCAGTATTTT.

The chain combines TRBV4-2 with TRBJ2-7, with D possibly TRBD2 on 6 matching bases. CDR3 length: 14 amino acids. V lost 4 bases, J lost 0 bases, and 10 bases lay in between. Germline CDR1 and CDR2: LGHNA and YNFKEQ. CDR3 sequence: CASSRGESSYEQYF. DNA for the CDR3: TGTGCCAGCAGCCGGGGGGAGAGCTCCTACGAGCAGTACTTC.

The chain carries TRBV7-2 and TRBJ2-3; D might be TRBD1 (6 bases). V gave up 5 bases and J gave up 6 bases, with 27 bases separating them. CDR3 size: 18 residues. The germline CDR1 and CDR2 sequences are SGHTA and FQGNSA. The CDR3 DNA reads as TGTGCCAGCAGCGCAGGGGCTGTGAGGCGGGCGGGCCACGATACGCAGTATTTT. Its translation is CASSAGAVRRAGHDTQYF.